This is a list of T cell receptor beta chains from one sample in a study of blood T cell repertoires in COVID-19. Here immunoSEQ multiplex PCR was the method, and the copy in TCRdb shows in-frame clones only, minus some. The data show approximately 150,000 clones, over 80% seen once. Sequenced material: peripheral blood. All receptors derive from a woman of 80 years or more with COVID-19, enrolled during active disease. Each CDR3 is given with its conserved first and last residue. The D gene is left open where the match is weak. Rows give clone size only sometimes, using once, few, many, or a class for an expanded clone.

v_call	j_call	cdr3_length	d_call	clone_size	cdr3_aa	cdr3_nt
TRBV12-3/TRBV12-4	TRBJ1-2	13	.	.	CASSLDGSYGYTF	TGTGCCAGCAGTTTGGATGGGAGCTATGGCTACACCTTC
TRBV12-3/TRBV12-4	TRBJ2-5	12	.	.	CASSWEQETQYF	TGTGCCAGCAGCTGGGAGCAAGAGACCCAGTACTTC
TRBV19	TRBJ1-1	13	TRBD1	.	CASIRDRGSEAFF	TGTGCCAGTATCCGGGACAGGGGTTCTGAAGCTTTCTTT
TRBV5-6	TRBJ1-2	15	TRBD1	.	CASSLPGGLFVGYTF	TGTGCCAGCAGCCTCCCAGGGGGTCTATTTGTAGGCTACACCTTC
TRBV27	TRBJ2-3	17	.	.	CASSVPGAGAGTDTQYF	TGTGCCAGCAGTGTCCCCGGGGCGGGTGCGGGAACGGATACGCAGTATTTT
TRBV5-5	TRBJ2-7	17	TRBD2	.	CASSPTLSGRASYEQYF	TGTGCCAGCAGCCCAACTCTTAGCGGGAGGGCCTCCTACGAGCAGTACTTC
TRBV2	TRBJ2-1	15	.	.	CASLPGGGANNEQFF	TGTGCCAGCCTTCCCGGCGGAGGGGCTAACAATGAGCAGTTCTTC
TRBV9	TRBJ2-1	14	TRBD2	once	CASSVSGRLNEQFF	TGTGCCAGCAGCGTGAGCGGGAGGCTCAATGAGCAGTTCTTC
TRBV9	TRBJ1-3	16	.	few	CASSPDPTDTGNTIYF	TGTGCCAGCAGCCCAGATCCGACAGATACTGGAAACACCATATATTTT
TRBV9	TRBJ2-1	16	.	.	CASSVVTAIGYNEQFF	TGTGCCAGCAGCGTAGTTACAGCAATTGGATACAATGAGCAGTTCTTC
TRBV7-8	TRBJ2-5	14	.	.	CASSPGTVRGTQYF	TGTGCCAGCAGCCCCGGGACTGTGCGCGGGACCCAGTACTTC
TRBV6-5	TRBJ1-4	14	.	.	CASSPGSSWEKLFF	TGTGCCAGCAGTCCCGGTAGCAGTTGGGAAAAACTGTTTTTT
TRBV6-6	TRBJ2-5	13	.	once	CASSYSQRPTQYF	TGTGCCAGCAGTTACTCTCAGCGTCCGACCCAGTACTTC
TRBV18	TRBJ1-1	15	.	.	CASSPGGEANTEAFF	TGTGCCAGCTCACCTGGAGGGGAAGCGAACACTGAAGCTTTCTTT
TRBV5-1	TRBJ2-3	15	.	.	CASSASGLLTDTQYF	TGCGCCAGCAGCGCAAGCGGGCTTCTCACAGATACGCAGTATTTT
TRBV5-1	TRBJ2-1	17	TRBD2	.	CASSLASGTQIGAEQFF	TGCGCCAGCAGCTTGGCTAGCGGGACCCAAATCGGGGCGGAGCAGTTCTTC